These 17 T cell receptor beta chains originate from one sample sequenced in a study of post-analysis software for immune sequencing data. Study results and caveats: Controls had lower frequencies than patients of four or five TRBV segments, which included TRBV5-6, TRBV5-1 and TRBV20-1.

No antigen has been assigned to these receptors. Each TCR beta cDNA library carried unique molecular identifiers. TCRdb recomputed calls from the PCR reads with MiXCR, one row per CDR3 protein. The sample holds 800,000 to 950,000 distinct CDR3 sequences; approximately 53% are singletons and the top ten take 4.6%. Sequenced input: blood. The receptors derive from a girl aged 10 to 17 with multiple sclerosis.

This clonotype was seen only a few times. The V and J genes are TRBV25-1 and TRBJ1-4; D remains ambiguous. The CDR3 sequence is 13 residues long. The ends were cut back, 1 base at V and 8 bases at J, with 8 bases in the middle. Germline CDR1 MGHDK, CDR2 SYGVNS. CDR3 sequence: CASSEFKDEKLFF. In DNA form, the CDR3 reads TGTGCCAGCAGTGAATTTAAGGACGAAAAACTGTTTTTT.

This sequence joins TRBV30 and TRBJ1-5; possible D gene TRBD1, 5 bases. From germline, CDR1 is GTSNPN and CDR2 SVGIG (reference sequence). V was shortened by 0 bases and J by 3 bases, with 9 bases between the two germline ends. This CDR3 contains 14 residues. The CDR3 DNA follows: TGTGCCTGGAGTGTACAGGCAACCAATCAGCCCCAGCATTTT. Protein product: CAWSVQATNQPQHF. Using reference TRBV30 and TRBJ1-5 for the parts outside the CDR3, the full variable domain is SQTIHQWPATLVQPVGSPLSLECTVEGTSNPNLYWYRQAAGRGLQLLFYSVGIGQISSEVPQNLSASRPQDRQFILSSKKLLLSDSGFYLCAWSVQATNQPQHFGDGTRLSIL.

V usage is TRBV3-1 and J usage is TRBJ2-3; TRBD2 might be the D (6 bases). The CDR3 consists of 16 residues. The germline V gene has CDR1 LGHDT and CDR2 YNNKEL (reference sequence). V lost 1 base and J 4 bases, leaving 15 bases between the germline ends. CDR3 sequence: CASSQGDLNSADTQYF. The CDR3 DNA reads as TGTGCCAGCAGCCAAGGGGACTTAAACAGCGCAGATACGCAGTATTTT.

This clonotype was picked up one time. One end of the junction does not line up with germline, which may come from a read error. CDR3 sequence (DNA): TGCAGCGCTACATTAGGGGGGGTAAGCTACGAGCAGTACTTC. Amino acid sequence: CSATLGGVSYEQYF. J is TRBJ2-1 and V is TRBV20-1; TRBD2 might be the D (7 bases). The assigned J gene may be wrong: the sequence end matches TRBJ2-7 better. CDR1 and CDR2 (germline): DFQATT, SNEGSKA (reference sequence). The CDR3 sequence is 14 residues long.

This chain joins TRBV5-1 and TRBJ2-7, with D uncertain. This CDR3 is 14 amino acids long. Trimming took 0 bases from V and 7 from J, leaving 14 bases between them. Germline CDR1 SGHRS, CDR2 YFSETQ. The CDR3, as DNA: TGCGCCAGCAGCTTGGCGGGCCCCATGGGGGAGCAGTACTTC. It encodes CASSLAGPMGEQYF.

The chain carries TRBV5-1 and TRBJ2-7, with D unresolved. The CDR3 covers 17 residues. Deletions cut 0 bases from V and 6 bases from J, with 22 bases between. Looked up from germline, CDR1 is SGHRS and CDR2 is YFSETQ. DNA of the CDR3: TGCGCCAGCAGCTTGGAGGCTTTAGGTGGCCGCCCCCCCGAGCAGTACTTC. Translation gives CASSLEALGGRPPEQYF.

This clonotype was seen a few times. The chain joins TRBV10-3 to TRBJ1-5; 8 nucleotides match TRBD1. Looked up from germline, CDR1 is ENHRY and CDR2 is SYGVKD. The CDR3 totals 15 residues. Unmatched junction bases numbered 4, after V lost 0 bases and J lost 6 bases. The CDR3 DNA is TGTGCCATCAGTGAGTCAAACAGGGGGTCTCAGCCCCAGCATTTT. Its translation is CAISESNRGSQPQHF.

This chain joins TRBV29-1 and TRBJ2-4; no reliable D call. The J call is in doubt because the DNA end fits TRBJ2-7 better. Germline CDR1 SQVTM, CDR2 ANQGSEA. CDR3 length: 11 amino acids. The DNA of the CDR3 is TGCAGCGTTGCATCAGACTACGAGCAGTACTTC. The encoded protein is CSVASDYEQYF.

The genes are TRBV29-1 and TRBJ1-1; 9 positions match TRBD1. This CDR3 region has 12 residues. CDR1 and CDR2 (germline): SQVTM, ANQGSEA. Trimming removed 7 bases from V and 6 bases from J; junction bases left unmatched: 6. CDR3 bases: TGCAGCGCGGGACAGGGAAAATCTGAAGCTTTCTTT. It translates to CSAGQGKSEAFF.

About this clonotype itself: The junction departs from germline at one end; a sequencing error may be responsible. V is TRBV5-1 and J is TRBJ1-1; D might be TRBD1 (6 bases). This CDR3 is built from 17 residues. Germline loops: CDR1 SGHRS, CDR2 YFSETQ. Written as DNA, the CDR3 is TGCGCCGGCAGCTTAGGCGGGGGCGTTCGGGGGAACACTGAAGCTTTCTTT. Amino acids: CAGSLGGGVRGNTEAFF.

The CDR3 here is CASSRFQEDYGYTF. The DNA of the CDR3 is TGTGCCAGCAGCCGATTTCAGGAGGACTATGGCTACACCTTC. The chain recombines TRBV11-2 with TRBJ1-2; no clear D gene. V was clipped by 5 bases and J by 3 bases, with 13 bases between them. CDR1 is SGHAT and CDR2 is FQNNGV in the germline V gene. The CDR3 runs 14 residues.

A note on this clonotype: One end of the junction is discordant with germline, which a read error may explain. The chain has TRBV4-1 and TRBJ2-1, with a possible D match to TRBD2 (6 bases). The CDR3 contains 15 residues. Germline assignment: CDR1 MGHRA and CDR2 YSYEKL. In DNA form, the CDR3 reads TGCGCCAGCAGCCAATGGTCAGCGGGCAACAATGGGCAGTTCTTC. The encoded protein is CASSQWSAGNNGQFF.

A note on this clonotype: Mismatch with germline at one junction end may stem from a read error. The chain recombines TRBV6-6 with TRBJ2-7, with 8 bases identical to TRBD1. The CDR3 is 16 amino acids. CDR1 is MNHNY, CDR2 SVGAGI, per germline (reference sequence). As DNA, the CDR3 is TGTACCAGCAGTTCCCACCAGGGGGCTTCGTCCTACGAGCAGTACTTC. Protein: CTSSSHQGASSYEQYF.

The V and J genes are TRBV20-1 and TRBJ2-1; D is possibly TRBD2 (5 bases). CDR3 length: 11 amino acids. Germline V gives CDR1 DFQATT, CDR2 SNEGSKA (reference sequence). The CDR3 spells CSTSTPAGQFF. The CDR3 nucleotides read TGCAGCACCTCGACCCCGGCGGGGCAGTTCTTC.

V and J are TRBV6-1 and TRBJ2-7; 9 bases line up with TRBD1. V lost 2 bases to trimming and J lost 1 base; unmatched junction nucleotides: 12. This CDR3 comprises 18 residues. In germline, CDR1 is MNHNS, CDR2 SASEGT. The chain's CDR3 is CASSEPGALGTGSYEQYF. The CDR3 bases are TGTGCCAGCAGTGAACCCGGGGCCCTGGGGACAGGGTCCTACGAGCAGTACTTC.

The V call is TRBV2, the J call TRBJ2-5; D possibly matches TRBD1 or TRBD2 (5 bases each). The CDR3 runs to 15 residues. CDR1 and CDR2 (germline): SNHLY, FYNNEI. V lost 1 base and J 11 bases, leaving 20 bases between the germline ends. CDR3 sequence (DNA): TGTGCCAGCAGTGAAGGGGGTTTGGATAGGGGAGAGCAGTACTTC. Protein: CASSEGGLDRGEQYF.

Here the CDR3 reads CASSQVGGSYEQYF. CDR3 DNA sequence: TGTGCCAGCAGCCAAGTTGGCGGATCCTACGAGCAGTACTTC. V and J are TRBV3-1 and TRBJ2-7, with D unresolved. The CDR3 consists of 14 residues. V was pared by 1 base and J by 1 base, with 8 bases between. The germline CDR1 and CDR2 sequences are LGHDT and YNNKEL (reference sequence).